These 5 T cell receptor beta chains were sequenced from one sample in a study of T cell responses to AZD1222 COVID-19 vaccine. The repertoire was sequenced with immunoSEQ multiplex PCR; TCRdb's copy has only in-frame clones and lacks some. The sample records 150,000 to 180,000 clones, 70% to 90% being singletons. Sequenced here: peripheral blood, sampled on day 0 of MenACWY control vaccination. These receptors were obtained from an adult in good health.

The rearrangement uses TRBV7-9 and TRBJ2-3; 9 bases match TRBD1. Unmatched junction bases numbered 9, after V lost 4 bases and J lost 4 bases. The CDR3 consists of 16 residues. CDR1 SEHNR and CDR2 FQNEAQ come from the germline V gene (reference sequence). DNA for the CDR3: TGTGCCAGCAGCTGGGGACAGGGACGCGGGGCAGATACGCAGTATTTT. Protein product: CASSWGQGRGADTQYF. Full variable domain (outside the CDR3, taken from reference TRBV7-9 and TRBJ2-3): DTGVSQNPRHKITKRGQNVTFRCDPISEHNRLYWYRQTLGQGPEFLTYFQNEAQLEKSRLLSDRFSAERPKGSFSTLEIQRTEQGDSAMYLCASSWGQGRGADTQYFGPGTRLTVL.

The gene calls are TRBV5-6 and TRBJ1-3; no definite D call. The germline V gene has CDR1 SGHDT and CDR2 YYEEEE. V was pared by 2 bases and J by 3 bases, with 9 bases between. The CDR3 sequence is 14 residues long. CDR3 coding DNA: TGTGCCAGCAGCTTCTTCGGGATTGGAAACACCATATATTTT. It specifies CASSFFGIGNTIYF. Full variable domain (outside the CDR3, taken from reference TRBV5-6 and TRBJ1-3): DAGVTQSPTHLIKTRGQQVTLRCSPKSGHDTVSWYQQALGQGPQFIFQYYEEEERQRGNFPDRFSGHQFPNYSSELNVNALLLGDSALYLCASSFFGIGNTIYFGEGSWLTVV.

The CDR3 region is CASSQEPSSGNTIYF. DNA for the CDR3: TGCGCCAGCAGCCAAGAGCCCAGCTCTGGAAACACCATATATTTT. The V and J genes are TRBV4-3 and TRBJ1-3; D is unclear. The CDR3 has 15 residues. The V end lost 0 bases, the J end lost 0 bases, and 6 bases lay between the germline ends. The germline gives CDR1 LGHNA, CDR2 YSLEER.

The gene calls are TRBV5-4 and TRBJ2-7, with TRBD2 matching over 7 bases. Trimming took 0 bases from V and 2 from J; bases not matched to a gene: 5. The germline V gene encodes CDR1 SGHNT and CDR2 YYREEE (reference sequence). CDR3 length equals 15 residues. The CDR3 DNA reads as TGTGCCAGCAGCTTGGGGGGCGGGGGAACCTACGAGCAGTACTTC. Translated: CASSLGGGGTYEQYF.

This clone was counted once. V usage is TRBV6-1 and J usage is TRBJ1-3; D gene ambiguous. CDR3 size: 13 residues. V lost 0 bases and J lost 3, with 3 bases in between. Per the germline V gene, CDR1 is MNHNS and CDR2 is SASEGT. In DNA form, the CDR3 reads TGTGCCAGCAGTGAAGCTGTTGGAAACACCATATATTTT. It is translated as CASSEAVGNTIYF.